This T cell receptor beta chain appears in the sequencing data of a study of cytomegalovirus exposure and HLA in healthy donors. Study-wide points: Among CMV-associated TCR beta chains, most appeared HLA-restricted in a later analysis. Among the sequence variants, a highly shared cluster was likely an artifact of sequencing.

On this clone itself: Antigen: not known.

V lost 5 bases and J lost 4; bases outside the gene matches: 3. Germline V CDR1 and CDR2: SGHVS, FQNEAQ. The CDR3 extends over 13 amino acids. Healthy individuals who donated bone marrow served as the donors. PCR involved 60 Vbeta and 13 Jbeta primers. The repertoire was sequenced with immunoSEQ multiplex PCR; TCRdb's copy has only in-frame clones and lacks some. In the table there are about 180,000 clones, about 80% of which are singletons. The source of this sequence is a woman in her 30s in good health and CMV-seronegative. The gene calls are TRBV7-8 and TRBJ1-1, with TRBD1 identical over 8 bases. Specimen: PBMCs. The CDR3 spells CASSPQGATEAFF. In DNA form, the CDR3 reads TGTGCCAGCAGCCCTCAGGGGGCCACTGAAGCTTTCTTT.